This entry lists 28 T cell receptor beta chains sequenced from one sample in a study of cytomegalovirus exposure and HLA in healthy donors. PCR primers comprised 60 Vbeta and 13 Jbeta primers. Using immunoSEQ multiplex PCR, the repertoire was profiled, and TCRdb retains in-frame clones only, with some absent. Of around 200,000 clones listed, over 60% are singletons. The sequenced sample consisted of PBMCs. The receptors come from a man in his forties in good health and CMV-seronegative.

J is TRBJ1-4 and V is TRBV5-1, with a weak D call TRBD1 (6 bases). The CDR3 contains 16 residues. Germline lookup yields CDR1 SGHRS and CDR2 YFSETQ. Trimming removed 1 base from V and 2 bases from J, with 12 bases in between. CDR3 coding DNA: TGCGCCAGCAGCTTGAGGGGGGGCTCCACTAATGAAAAACTGTTTTTT. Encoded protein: CASSLRGGSTNEKLFF.

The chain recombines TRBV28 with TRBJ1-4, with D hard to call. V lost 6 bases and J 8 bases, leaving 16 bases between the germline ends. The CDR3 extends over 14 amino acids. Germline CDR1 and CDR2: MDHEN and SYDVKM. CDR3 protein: CASRRSELAEKLFF. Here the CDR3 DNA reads TGTGCCAGCAGGCGTTCGGAGTTAGCCGAAAAACTGTTTTTT.

The CDR3 spells CASSPRLAGGADTGELFF. CDR3 sequence (DNA): TGTGCCAGCAGCCCCCGACTAGCGGGGGGGGCGGACACCGGGGAGCTGTTTTTT. V is TRBV5-5 and J is TRBJ2-2; 14 bases align to TRBD2. The CDR3 sequence is 18 residues long. After removal of 4 bases from V and 3 bases from J, the junction contained 8 bases not matched to a gene. Per germline, CDR1 SGHKS and CDR2 YYEKEE (reference sequence).

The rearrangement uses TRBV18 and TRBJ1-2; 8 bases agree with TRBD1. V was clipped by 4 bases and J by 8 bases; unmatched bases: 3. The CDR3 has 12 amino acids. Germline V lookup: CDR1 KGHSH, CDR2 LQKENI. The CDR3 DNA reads TGTGCCAGCTCACTAGGGACAGGAGGCTACACCTTC. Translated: CASSLGTGGYTF.

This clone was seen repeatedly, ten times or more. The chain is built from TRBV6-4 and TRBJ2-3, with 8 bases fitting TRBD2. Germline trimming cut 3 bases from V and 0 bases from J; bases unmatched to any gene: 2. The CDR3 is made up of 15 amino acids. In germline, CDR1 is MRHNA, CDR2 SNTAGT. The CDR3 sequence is CASSEASGSTDTQYF. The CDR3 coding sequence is TGTGCCAGCAGTGAAGCTAGCGGGAGCACAGATACGCAGTATTTT.

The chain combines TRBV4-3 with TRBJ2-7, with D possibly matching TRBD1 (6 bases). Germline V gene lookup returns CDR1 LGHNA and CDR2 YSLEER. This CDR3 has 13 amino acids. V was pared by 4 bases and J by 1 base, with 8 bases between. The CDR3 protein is CASSPGQSYEQYF. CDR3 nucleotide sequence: TGCGCCAGCAGCCCCGGACAGTCCTACGAGCAGTACTTC.

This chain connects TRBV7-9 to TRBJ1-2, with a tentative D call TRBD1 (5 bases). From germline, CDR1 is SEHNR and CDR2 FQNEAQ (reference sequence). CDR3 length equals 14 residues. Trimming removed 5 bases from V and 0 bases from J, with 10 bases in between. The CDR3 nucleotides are TGTGCCAGCAGCCCGACAGCTTCTAACTATGGCTACACCTTC. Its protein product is CASSPTASNYGYTF.

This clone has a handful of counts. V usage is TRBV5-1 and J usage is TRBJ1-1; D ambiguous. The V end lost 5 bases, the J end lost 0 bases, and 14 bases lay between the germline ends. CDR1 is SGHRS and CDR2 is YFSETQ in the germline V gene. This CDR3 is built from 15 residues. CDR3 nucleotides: TGCGCCAGCAGGGGGAGCGGCAGGCTGAACACTGAAGCTTTCTTT. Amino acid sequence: CASRGSGRLNTEAFF.

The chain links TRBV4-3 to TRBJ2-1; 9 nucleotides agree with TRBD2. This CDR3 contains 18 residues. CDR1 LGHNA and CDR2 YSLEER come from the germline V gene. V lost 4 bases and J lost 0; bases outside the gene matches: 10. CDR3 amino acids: CASSPYSGGPLSYNEQFF. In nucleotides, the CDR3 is TGCGCCAGCAGCCCCTATAGCGGGGGCCCGCTCTCCTACAATGAGCAGTTCTTC.

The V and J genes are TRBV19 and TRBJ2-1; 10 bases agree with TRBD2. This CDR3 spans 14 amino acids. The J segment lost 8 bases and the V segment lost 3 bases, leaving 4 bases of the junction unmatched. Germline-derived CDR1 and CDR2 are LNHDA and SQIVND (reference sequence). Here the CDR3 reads CASSIRGLADEQFF. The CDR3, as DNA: TGTGCCAGTAGTATTCGTGGACTAGCGGATGAGCAGTTCTTC.

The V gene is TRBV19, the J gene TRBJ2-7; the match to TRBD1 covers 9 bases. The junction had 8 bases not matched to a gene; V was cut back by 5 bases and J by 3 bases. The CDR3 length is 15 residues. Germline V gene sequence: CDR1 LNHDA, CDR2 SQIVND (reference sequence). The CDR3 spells CASSLGTGLFYEQYF. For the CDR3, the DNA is TGTGCCAGTAGTCTCGGGACAGGGTTATTCTACGAGCAGTACTTC. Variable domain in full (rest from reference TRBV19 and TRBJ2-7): DGGITQSPKYLFRKEGQNVTLSCEQNLNHDAMYWYRQDPGQGLRLIYYSQIVNDFQKGDIAEGYSVSREKKESFPLTVTSAQKNPTAFYLCASSLGTGLFYEQYFGPGTRLTVT.

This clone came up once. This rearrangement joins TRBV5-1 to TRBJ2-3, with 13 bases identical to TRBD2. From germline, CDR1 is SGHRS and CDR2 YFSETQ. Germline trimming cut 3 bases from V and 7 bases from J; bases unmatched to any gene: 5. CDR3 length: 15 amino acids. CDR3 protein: CASSYTSGGAYTQYF. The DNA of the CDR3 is TGCGCCAGCAGCTACACTAGCGGGGGGGCCTATACGCAGTATTTT.

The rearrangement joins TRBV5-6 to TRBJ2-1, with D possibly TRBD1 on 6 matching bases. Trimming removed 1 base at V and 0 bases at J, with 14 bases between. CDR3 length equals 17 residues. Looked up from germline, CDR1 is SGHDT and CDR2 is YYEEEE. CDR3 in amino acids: CASSLWQGLSSYNEQFF. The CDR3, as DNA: TGTGCCAGCAGCTTGTGGCAGGGGTTAAGCTCCTACAATGAGCAGTTCTTC. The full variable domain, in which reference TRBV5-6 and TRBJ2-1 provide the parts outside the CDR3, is DAGVTQSPTHLIKTRGQQVTLRCSPKSGHDTVSWYQQALGQGPQFIFQYYEEEERQRGNFPDRFSGHQFPNYSSELNVNALLLGDSALYLCASSLWQGLSSYNEQFFGPGTRLTVL.

The CDR3 here is CASPGQGSYEQYF. CDR3 nucleotides: TGTGCCTCCCCGGGACAGGGCTCCTACGAGCAGTACTTC. V usage is TRBV30 and J usage is TRBJ2-7, with 9 bases matching TRBD1. The V gene end was trimmed by 7 bases and the J gene end by 0 bases; junction bases not matched to a gene: 4. The germline gives CDR1 GTSNPN, CDR2 SVGIG (reference sequence). This CDR3 contains 13 residues.

DNA of the CDR3: TGTGCCAGCAGCTTAACGCGGGAGACCCAGTACTTC. Translated, it gives CASSLTRETQYF. The rearrangement links TRBV7-3 to TRBJ2-5; D remains unclear. Per germline, CDR1 SGHTA and CDR2 FQGTGA. Trimming stripped 0 bases from V and 5 bases from J, with 4 bases between. CDR3 length: 12 amino acids.

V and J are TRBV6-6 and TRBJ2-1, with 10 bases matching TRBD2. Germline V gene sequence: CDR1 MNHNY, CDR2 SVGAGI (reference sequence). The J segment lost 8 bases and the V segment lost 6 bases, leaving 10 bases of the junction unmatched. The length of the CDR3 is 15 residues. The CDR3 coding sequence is TGTGCCAGCAGCGTCCTAGCGGGAGATAACGATGAGCAGTTCTTC. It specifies CASSVLAGDNDEQFF.

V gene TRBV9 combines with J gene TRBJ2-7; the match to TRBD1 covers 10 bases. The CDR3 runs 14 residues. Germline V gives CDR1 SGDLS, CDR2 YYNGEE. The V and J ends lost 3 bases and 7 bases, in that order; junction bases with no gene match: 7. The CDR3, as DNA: TGTGCCAGCAGCGCTGGGACAGGGGCATTGGAGCAGTACTTC. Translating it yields CASSAGTGALEQYF.

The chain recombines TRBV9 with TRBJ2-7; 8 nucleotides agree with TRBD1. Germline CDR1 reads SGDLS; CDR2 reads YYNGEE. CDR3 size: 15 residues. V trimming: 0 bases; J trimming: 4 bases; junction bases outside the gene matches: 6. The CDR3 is CASSVGQGSGYEQYF. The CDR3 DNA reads TGTGCCAGCAGCGTAGGACAGGGGAGCGGGTACGAGCAGTACTTC. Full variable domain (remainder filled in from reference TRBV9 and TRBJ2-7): DSGVTQTPKHLITATGQRVTLRCSPRSGDLSVYWYQQSLDQGLQFLIQYYNGEERAKGNILERFSAQQFPDLHSELNLSSLELGDSALYFCASSVGQGSGYEQYFGPGTRLTVT.

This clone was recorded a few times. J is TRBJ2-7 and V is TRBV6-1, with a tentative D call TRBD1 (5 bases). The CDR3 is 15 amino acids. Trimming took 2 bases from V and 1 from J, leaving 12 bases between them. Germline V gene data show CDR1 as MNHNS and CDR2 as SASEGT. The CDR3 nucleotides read TGTGCCAGCAGTGAATGGGGCTCTGCGTCCTACGAGCAGTACTTC. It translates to CASSEWGSASYEQYF.

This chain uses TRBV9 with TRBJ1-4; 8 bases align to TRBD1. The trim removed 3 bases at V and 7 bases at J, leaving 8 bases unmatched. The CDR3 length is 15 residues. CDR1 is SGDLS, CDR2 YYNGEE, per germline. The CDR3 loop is CASSGKGQEGEKLFF. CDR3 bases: TGTGCCAGCAGCGGAAAGGGACAGGAGGGTGAAAAACTGTTTTTT. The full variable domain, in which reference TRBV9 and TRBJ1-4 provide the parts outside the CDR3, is DSGVTQTPKHLITATGQRVTLRCSPRSGDLSVYWYQQSLDQGLQFLIQYYNGEERAKGNILERFSAQQFPDLHSELNLSSLELGDSALYFCASSGKGQEGEKLFFGSGTQLSVL.

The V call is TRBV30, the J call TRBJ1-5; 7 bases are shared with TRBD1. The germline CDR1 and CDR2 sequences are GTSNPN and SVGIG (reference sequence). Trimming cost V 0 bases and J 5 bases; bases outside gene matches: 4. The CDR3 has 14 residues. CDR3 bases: TGTGCCTGGAGTGTTGGACAGGCCGATCAGCCCCAGCATTTT. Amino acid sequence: CAWSVGQADQPQHF.

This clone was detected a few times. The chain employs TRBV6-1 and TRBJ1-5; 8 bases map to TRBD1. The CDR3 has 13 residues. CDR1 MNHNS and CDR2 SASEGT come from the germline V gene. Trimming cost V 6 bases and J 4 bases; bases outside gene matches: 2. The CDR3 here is CASRWTGNQPQHF. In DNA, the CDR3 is TGTGCCAGCAGGTGGACAGGGAATCAGCCCCAGCATTTT.

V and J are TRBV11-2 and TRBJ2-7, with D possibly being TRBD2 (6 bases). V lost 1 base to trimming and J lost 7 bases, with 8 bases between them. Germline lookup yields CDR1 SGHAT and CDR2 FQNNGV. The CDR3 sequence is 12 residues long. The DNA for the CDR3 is TGTGCCAGCAGCTTAGGGGGGGTGGAGCAGTACTTC. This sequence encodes CASSLGGVEQYF.

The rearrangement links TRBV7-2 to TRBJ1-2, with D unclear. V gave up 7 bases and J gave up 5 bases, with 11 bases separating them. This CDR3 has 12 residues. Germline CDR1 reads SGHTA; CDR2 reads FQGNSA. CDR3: CASTFTEYGYTF. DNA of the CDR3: TGTGCCAGCACCTTCACGGAGTATGGCTACACCTTC.

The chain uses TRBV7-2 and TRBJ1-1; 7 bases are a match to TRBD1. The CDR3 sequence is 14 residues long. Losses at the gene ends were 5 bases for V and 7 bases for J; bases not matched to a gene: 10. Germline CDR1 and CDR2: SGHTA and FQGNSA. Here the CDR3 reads CASSRWTGLIEAFF. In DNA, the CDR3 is TGTGCCAGCAGCCGATGGACAGGACTGATTGAAGCTTTCTTT.

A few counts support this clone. The CDR3, as DNA: TGTGCCAGCAGGGCCGGGACTAGCAGGAGCGCGCAGTATTTT. It specifies CASRAGTSRSAQYF. The V and J genes are TRBV28 and TRBJ2-3, with TRBD2 identical over 9 bases. J lost 10 bases, V lost 6 bases, and 11 bases had no gene match. The CDR3 is 14 residues long. Germline loops: CDR1 MDHEN, CDR2 SYDVKM.

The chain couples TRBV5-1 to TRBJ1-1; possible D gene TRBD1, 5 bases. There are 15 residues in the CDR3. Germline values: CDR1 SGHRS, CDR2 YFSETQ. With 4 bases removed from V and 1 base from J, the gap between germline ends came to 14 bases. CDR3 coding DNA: TGCGCCAGCAGCCCCTCAGGGAAGACGAACACTGAAGCTTTCTTT. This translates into CASSPSGKTNTEAFF.

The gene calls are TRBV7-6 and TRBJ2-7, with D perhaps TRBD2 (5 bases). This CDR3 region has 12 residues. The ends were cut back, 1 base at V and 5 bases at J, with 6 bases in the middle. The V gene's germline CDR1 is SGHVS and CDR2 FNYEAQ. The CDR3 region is CASSLDGDEQYF. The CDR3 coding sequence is TGTGCCAGCAGCTTAGACGGGGACGAGCAGTACTTC.